This TCR beta chain is from a study of radiotherapy plus CTLA-4 blockade in lung cancer. This clone was recorded only once. Its matching antigen is unknown. Germline CDR1 reads MDHEN; CDR2 reads SYDVKM. The CDR3 spans 14 residues. The V end was cut by 8 bases, the J end by 2 bases, with 13 bases between. Study results and caveats: Response, reportedly, was best predicted by interferon-beta along with early blood T cell clone dynamics.

It was focal radiation plus CTLA-4 blockade with ipilimumab that patients with chemo-refractory metastatic non-small-cell lung cancer received. Produced via immunoSEQ multiplex PCR; TCRdb's table is partial and in-frame only. The sample contains some 92,000 clones, 75% to 90% of which appear only once. This receptor was identified in a human donor with non-small cell lung cancer who had a partial response to radiotherapy plus ipilimumab. The chain employs TRBV28 and TRBJ1-5; D may be TRBD1 (6 bases). The sequencing used peripheral blood, collected from a patient treated with radiotherapy plus ipilimumab. The CDR3 nucleotides read TGTGCCAGCGGGGTACAGGGAGGCAATCAGCCCCAGCATTTT. This gives the protein CASGVQGGNQPQHF.